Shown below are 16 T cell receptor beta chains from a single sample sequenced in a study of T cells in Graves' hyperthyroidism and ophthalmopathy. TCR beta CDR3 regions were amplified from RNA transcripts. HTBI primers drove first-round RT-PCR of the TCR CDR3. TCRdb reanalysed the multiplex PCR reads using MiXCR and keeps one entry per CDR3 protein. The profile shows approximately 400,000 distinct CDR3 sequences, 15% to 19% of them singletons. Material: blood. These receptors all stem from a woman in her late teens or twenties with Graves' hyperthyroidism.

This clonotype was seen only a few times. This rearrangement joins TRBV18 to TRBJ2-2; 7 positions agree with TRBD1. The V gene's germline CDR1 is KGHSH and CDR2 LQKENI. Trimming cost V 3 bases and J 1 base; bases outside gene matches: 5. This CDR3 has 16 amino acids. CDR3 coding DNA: TGTGCCAGCTCACCCAAACAGGGGCTGAACACCGGGGAGCTGTTTTTT. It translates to CASSPKQGLNTGELFF.

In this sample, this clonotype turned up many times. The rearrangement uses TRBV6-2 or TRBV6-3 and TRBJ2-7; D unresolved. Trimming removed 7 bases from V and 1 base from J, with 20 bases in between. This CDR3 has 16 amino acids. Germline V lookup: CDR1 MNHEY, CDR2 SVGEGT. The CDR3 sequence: CASTHAGLSVSYEQYF. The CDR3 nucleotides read TGTGCCAGCACTCACGCCGGTTTGTCAGTATCCTACGAGCAGTACTTC.

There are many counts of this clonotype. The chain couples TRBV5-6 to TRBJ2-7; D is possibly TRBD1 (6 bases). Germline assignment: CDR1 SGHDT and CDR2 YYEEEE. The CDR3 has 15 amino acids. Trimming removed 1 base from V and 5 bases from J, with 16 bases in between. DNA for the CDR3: TGTGCCAGCAGCTTGCCTACAGGGTTTTGGAACGAGCAGTACTTC. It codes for CASSLPTGFWNEQYF.

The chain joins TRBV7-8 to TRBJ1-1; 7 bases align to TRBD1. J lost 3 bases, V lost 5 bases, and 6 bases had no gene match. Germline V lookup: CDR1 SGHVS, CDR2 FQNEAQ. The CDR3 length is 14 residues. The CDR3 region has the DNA TGTGCCAGCAGCATCCAGGGGGGCCACACTGAAGCTTTCTTT. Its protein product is CASSIQGGHTEAFF.

The CDR3 DNA reads as TGCGCCAGCAGCCCGGGACAGATAAGCACAGATACGCAGTATTTT. Protein product: CASSPGQISTDTQYF. The rearrangement joins TRBV5-1 to TRBJ2-3; 7 bases align to TRBD1. J gave up 0 bases and V 4 bases, and 5 bases lay outside the gene matches. There are 15 residues in the CDR3. Germline V CDR1 and CDR2: SGHRS, YFSETQ.

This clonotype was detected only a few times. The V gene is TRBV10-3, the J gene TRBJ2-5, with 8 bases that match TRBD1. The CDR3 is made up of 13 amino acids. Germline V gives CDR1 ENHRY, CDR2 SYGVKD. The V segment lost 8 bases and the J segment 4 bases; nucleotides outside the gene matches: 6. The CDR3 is CAIRAGGLETQYF. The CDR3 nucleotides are TGTGCCATCCGGGCAGGGGGCTTAGAGACCCAGTACTTC.

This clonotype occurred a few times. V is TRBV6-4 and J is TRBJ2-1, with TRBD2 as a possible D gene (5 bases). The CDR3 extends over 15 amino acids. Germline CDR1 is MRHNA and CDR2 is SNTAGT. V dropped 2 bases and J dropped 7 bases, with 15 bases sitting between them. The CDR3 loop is CASSDRVGSHNEQFF. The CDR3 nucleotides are TGTGCCAGCAGTGACAGGGTAGGGAGTCATAATGAGCAGTTCTTC.

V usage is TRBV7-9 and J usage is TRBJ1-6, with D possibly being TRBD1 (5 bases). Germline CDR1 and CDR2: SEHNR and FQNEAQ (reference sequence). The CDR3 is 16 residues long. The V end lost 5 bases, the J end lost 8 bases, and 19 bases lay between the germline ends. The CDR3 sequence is CASSPRDYPWDSPLHF. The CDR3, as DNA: TGTGCCAGCAGCCCAAGGGACTACCCCTGGGATTCACCCCTCCACTTT.

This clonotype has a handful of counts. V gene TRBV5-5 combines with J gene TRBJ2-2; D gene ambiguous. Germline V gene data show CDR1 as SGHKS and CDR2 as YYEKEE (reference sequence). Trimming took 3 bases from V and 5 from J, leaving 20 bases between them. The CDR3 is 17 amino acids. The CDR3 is CASSSQRTASFTGELFF. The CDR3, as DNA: TGTGCCAGCAGCTCCCAAAGGACGGCAAGCTTTACCGGGGAGCTGTTTTTT.

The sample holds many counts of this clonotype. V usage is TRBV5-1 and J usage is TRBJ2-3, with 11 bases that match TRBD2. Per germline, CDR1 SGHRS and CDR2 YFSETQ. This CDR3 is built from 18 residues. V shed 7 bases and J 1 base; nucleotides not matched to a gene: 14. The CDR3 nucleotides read TGCGCCAGCGCTAAGACTAGCGGGACTATGTACGGCACAGATACGCAGTATTTT. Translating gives CASAKTSGTMYGTDTQYF.

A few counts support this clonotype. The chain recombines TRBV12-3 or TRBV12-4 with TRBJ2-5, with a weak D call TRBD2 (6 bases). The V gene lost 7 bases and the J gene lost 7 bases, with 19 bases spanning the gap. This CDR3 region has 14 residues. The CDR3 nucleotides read TGTGCCAGCACCCCTCGGGGGAGGTCGGTGACCCAGTACTTC. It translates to CASTPRGRSVTQYF.

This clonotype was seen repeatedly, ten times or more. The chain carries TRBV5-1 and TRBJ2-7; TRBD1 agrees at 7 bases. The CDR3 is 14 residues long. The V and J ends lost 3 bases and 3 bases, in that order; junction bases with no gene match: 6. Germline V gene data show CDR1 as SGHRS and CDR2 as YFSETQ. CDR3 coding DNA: TGCGCCAGCAGCTCGGGACAGAATTTCTACGAGCAGTACTTC. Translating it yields CASSSGQNFYEQYF.

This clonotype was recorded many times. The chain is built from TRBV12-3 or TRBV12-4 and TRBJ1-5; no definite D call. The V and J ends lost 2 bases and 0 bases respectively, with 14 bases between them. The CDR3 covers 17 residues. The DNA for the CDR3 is TGTGCCAGCAGTTTAATACTCGGCGACGATAGCAATCAGCCCCAGCATTTT. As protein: CASSLILGDDSNQPQHF.

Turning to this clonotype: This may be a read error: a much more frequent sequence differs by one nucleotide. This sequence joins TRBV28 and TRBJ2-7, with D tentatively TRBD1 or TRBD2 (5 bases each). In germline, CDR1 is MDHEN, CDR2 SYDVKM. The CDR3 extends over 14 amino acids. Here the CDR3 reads CASSLWDASYEQCF. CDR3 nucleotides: TGTGCCAGCAGCTTGTGGGACGCCTCCTACGAGCAGTGCTTC.

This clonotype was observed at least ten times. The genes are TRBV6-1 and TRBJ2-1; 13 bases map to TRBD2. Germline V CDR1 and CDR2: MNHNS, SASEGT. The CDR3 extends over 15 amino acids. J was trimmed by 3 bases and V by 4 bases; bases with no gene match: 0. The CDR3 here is CASSGTSGGYNEQFF. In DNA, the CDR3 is TGTGCCAGCAGTGGGACTAGCGGGGGCTACAATGAGCAGTTCTTC.

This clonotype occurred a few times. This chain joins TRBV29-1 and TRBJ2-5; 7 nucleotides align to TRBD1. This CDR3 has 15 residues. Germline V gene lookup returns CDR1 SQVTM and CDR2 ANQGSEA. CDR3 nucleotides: TGCAGTGGGAAAACCTACTCGACAGGGCAAGAGACCCAGTACTTC. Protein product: CSGKTYSTGQETQYF.